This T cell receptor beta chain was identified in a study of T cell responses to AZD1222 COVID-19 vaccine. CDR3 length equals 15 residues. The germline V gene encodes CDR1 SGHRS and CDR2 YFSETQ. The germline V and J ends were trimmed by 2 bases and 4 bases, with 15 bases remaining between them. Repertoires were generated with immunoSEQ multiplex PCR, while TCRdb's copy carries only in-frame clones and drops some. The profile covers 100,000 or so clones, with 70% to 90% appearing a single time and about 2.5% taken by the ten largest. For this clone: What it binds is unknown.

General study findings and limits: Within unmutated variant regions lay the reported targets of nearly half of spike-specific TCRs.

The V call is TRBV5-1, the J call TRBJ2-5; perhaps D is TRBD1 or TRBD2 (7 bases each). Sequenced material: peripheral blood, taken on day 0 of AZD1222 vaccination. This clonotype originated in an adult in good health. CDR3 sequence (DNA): TGCGCCAGCAGCTTATACCCAGGGGGGGGAGAGACCCAGTACTTC. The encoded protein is CASSLYPGGGETQYF.